Below are 32 T cell receptor delta chains sequenced from a single sample in a study of γδ T cells in repeated Plasmodium falciparum infection. Flow sorting of PBMC yielded separate Vgamma9/Vdelta2+ and Vdelta2-negative gammadelta T cell populations for bulk repertoire analysis. TCRdb reapplied CATT to the multiplex PCR reads. The table lists over 45,000 delta-chain clones, approximately 1.5% of them singletons, with over 7% in the top ten. The sequencing input was gamma-delta T cells from blood. These receptors came from a pool of human donors (malaria-infected and uninfected, not separated).

Ten or more counts support this clone. A clone one base away is much larger, so this may be a read error. The same CDR3 arises from other DNA sequences in this sample as well. The chain carries TRDV2 and TRDJ1, with TRDD3 matching over 12 bases. This CDR3 is 19 amino acids long. The germline gives CDR1 GEAIGNYY, CDR2 EKD. With 0 bases clipped from V and 5 bases from J, the junction kept 15 bases outside the gene matches. This CDR3 is CACDTLPPGGYGSTDKLIF. CDR3 nucleotides: TGTGCCTGTGACACCCTGCCTCCTGGGGGATACGGAAGCACTGATAAACTCATCTTT.

This clone has a handful of counts. The likely explanation is a read error, given a far larger clone one base away. Other nucleotide sequences in the sample specify the same CDR3. The chain joins TRDV3 to TRDJ2; 8 bases align to TRDD3. V lost 4 bases, J lost 4 bases, and 23 bases stayed unmatched. CDR3 length equals 19 residues. In germline, CDR1 is TVYSNPD, CDR2 GDNSRS (reference sequence). The CDR3 is CASPEPTTQYWGSTAQLFF. Written as DNA, the CDR3 is TGTGCCTCCCCCGAGCCGACAACTCAATACTGGGGGTCGACAGCACAACTCTTCTTT.

This clone was found a few times. This DNA translates differently at residue 7 from the TCRdb protein, which is that of a much larger clone; a read error is likely, and the protein shown is the DNA's own translation. The chain uses TRDV1 and TRDJ1; 11 nucleotides align to TRDD3. No J segment appears in TCRdb, so it was assigned here by matching the sequence to germline. Germline values: CDR1 TSWWSYY, CDR2 QGS. With V trimmed by 3 bases and J by 0 bases, 21 bases remained unmatched. This CDR3 spans 22 amino acids. The CDR3 coding sequence is TGTGCTCTTGGGGACCCTCCCTTCTACTGGGGGATAGGGTCGTCGTACACCGATAAACTCATCTTT. Its protein is CALGDPPFYWGIGSSYTDKLIF.

As to this clone: The protein recorded in TCRdb matches a much larger clone and deviates from this DNA's translation at residue 3, suggesting a read error; the protein here is obtained by translating the DNA. The chain uses TRDV1 and TRDJ1; 7 positions match TRDD3. No J gene was available from TCRdb, and it was assigned here by a germline match of the DNA. Germline CDR1 reads TSWWSYY; CDR2 reads QGS. The CDR3 extends over 19 amino acids. As DNA, the CDR3 is TGTGCTTTTGGGGGGGGCGTCCTCAGGATACGCTCGTACACCGATAAACTCATCTTT. Encoded protein: CAFGGGVLRIRSYTDKLIF.

Notes on this clone: A far larger clone is one nucleotide away, so this likely arose from a read error. The sample holds other DNA sequences that translate to the same CDR3. The V and J genes are TRDV1 and TRDJ1, with 10 bases identical to TRDD3. TCRdb lists no J gene, so it was determined here by aligning the DNA to germline. J was trimmed by 1 base and V by 6 bases; bases with no gene match: 29. The CDR3 is 23 residues long. Germline CDR1 reads TSWWSYY; CDR2 reads QGS. Written as DNA, the CDR3 is TGTGCTCTTGGTGTCCTACCGGGTCCACGTAAACCCACTGGGGGATTATTCACCGATAAACTCATCTTT. Translating gives CALGVLPGPRKPTGGLFTDKLIF.

This clone has only a few counts. The protein that TCRdb holds for this DNA derives from a much larger clone and differs from the translated DNA at residue 11, which likely indicates a read error; the protein shown here is translated from the DNA. V usage is TRDV2 and J usage is TRDJ1, with TRDD3 as a possible D gene (6 bases). The J gene was missing in TCRdb and was found by matching the end of the DNA to germline. The CDR3 runs to 17 residues. Germline CDR1 GEAIGNYY, CDR2 EKD. The V end lost 0 bases, the J end lost 0 bases, and 16 bases lay between the germline ends. This CDR3 is CACDTGRGDQHTDKLIF. In nucleotides, the CDR3 is TGTGCCTGTGACACCGGGAGGGGGGACCAGCACACCGATAAACTCATCTTT.

This clone occurred a few times. TCRdb's protein for this DNA is that of a much larger clone and differs from the translation at residue 3, likely a read error; the protein shown is the DNA translation. J is TRDJ1 and V is TRDV1, with 12 bases lining up with TRDD3. The germline CDR1 and CDR2 sequences are TSWWSYY and QGS. The CDR3 length is 17 residues. Trimming took 10 bases from V and 0 from J; bases not matched to a gene: 12. CDR3 sequence reads: CARGIIWGIRYTDKLIF. CDR3 in DNA: TGTGCTCGTGGAATTATCTGGGGGATACGTTACACCGATAAACTCATCTTT.

Judged by abundance, this clone is medium-sized. This specimen includes other DNA sequences encoding the same CDR3. CDR3 protein: CACDKVGTGGRTTDKLIF. The CDR3 DNA follows: TGTGCCTGTGACAAAGTAGGTACTGGGGGACGTACAACCGATAAACTCATCTTT. J is TRDJ1 and V is TRDV2; 9 nucleotides agree with TRDD3. Germline V lookup: CDR1 GEAIGNYY, CDR2 EKD. Trimming took 2 bases from V and 2 from J; bases not matched to a gene: 14. This CDR3 has 18 residues.

This clone was counted a few times. TCRdb lists the protein of a much larger clone for this DNA, which differs at residue 7, so this is likely a read error; the protein given here is translated from the DNA itself. The rearrangement joins TRDV2 to TRDJ1; 11 bases align to TRDD3. Because TCRdb records no J gene, it was assigned here through a match of the DNA to germline. V shed 0 bases and J 6 bases; nucleotides not matched to a gene: 17. CDR1 is GEAIGNYY and CDR2 is EKD in the germline V gene. The CDR3 is 19 residues long. CDR3 amino acids: CACDTVGTLLGDMSNKLIF. CDR3 in DNA: TGTGCCTGTGACACCGTGGGTACCTTACTGGGGGATATGTCCAATAAACTCATCTTT.

This clone was seen only a few times. The TCRdb protein, from a much larger clone, departs from this DNA's translation at residue 12, likely by read error; the protein shown derives from the DNA. The identical CDR3 is also encoded by other nucleotide sequences in the sample. The rearrangement uses TRDV1 and TRDJ1; the D is unclear. The J gene was not available in TCRdb and was assigned here by matching the DNA to germline segments. Germline values: CDR1 TSWWSYY, CDR2 QGS. The CDR3 runs 17 residues. V shed 3 bases and J shed 4 bases, with 21 bases lying between them. The CDR3 nucleotides read TGTGCTCTTGGGGACCCCCGTGGCCGCGCCTCCCTCGATAAACTCATCTTT. Translated: CALGDPRGRASLDKLIF.

A remark on this clone: The TCRdb record carries a much larger clone's protein, which differs from this DNA's translation at residue 8; a read error is the likely cause, and the protein listed here is the DNA translation. DNA for the CDR3: TGTGCTCTTGGGGAATTTCGGAGAACTCAAGGGGATAAACTCATCTTT. Its protein is CALGEFRRTQGDKLIF. This chain links TRDV1 with TRDJ1, with no clear D. The J gene comes from matching the DNA to germline here; TCRdb lacks it. The V and J ends lost 2 bases and 5 bases respectively, with 18 bases between them. The CDR3 extends over 16 amino acids. Per the germline V gene, CDR1 is TSWWSYY and CDR2 is QGS.

This clone was seen ten or more times. A far larger clone is one base from this, pointing to a likely read error. The same CDR3 can be traced to other DNA sequences in this sample. The rearrangement uses TRDV1 and TRDJ1; TRDD3 aligns across 13 bases. No J segment appears in TCRdb, so it was assigned here by matching the sequence to germline. This CDR3 is 20 amino acids long. V lost 2 bases to trimming and J lost 3 bases; unmatched junction nucleotides: 15. Germline-derived CDR1 and CDR2 are TSWWSYY and QGS. The CDR3: CALGEVTLLYWGIRPDKLIF. Written as DNA, the CDR3 is TGTGCTCTTGGGGAAGTTACCCTTTTGTACTGGGGGATACGCCCCGATAAACTCATCTTT.

A remark on this clone: TCRdb lists the protein of a much larger clone for this DNA, which differs at residue 12, so this is likely a read error; the protein given here is translated from the DNA itself. The chain employs TRDV1 and TRDJ1; D is uncertain. No J gene was available from TCRdb, and it was assigned here by a germline match of the DNA. This CDR3 contains 17 residues. V was cut by 8 bases and J by 4 bases, with 26 bases left in between. Germline V gene sequence: CDR1 TSWWSYY, CDR2 QGS. CDR3 protein: CALLTRGHLSEDDKLIF. The DNA of the CDR3 is TGTGCTCTTCTAACCCGGGGCCACCTTTCCGAGGACGATAAACTCATCTTT.

This clone was counted at least ten times. The chain recombines TRDV1 with TRDJ1; 8 positions agree with TRDD3. The junction had 19 bases not matched to a gene; V was cut back by 5 bases and J by 2 bases. The CDR3 contains 19 residues. The germline V gene encodes CDR1 TSWWSYY and CDR2 QGS. The CDR3 here is CALGKNPGDIMGRTDKLIF. The CDR3 DNA is TGTGCTCTTGGGAAAAATCCGGGGGATATAATGGGAAGAACCGATAAACTCATCTTT.

This clone was seen a handful of times. One base separates it from a far larger clone, so it is likely a read error. The sample carries other DNA sequences with the same CDR3. V gene TRDV1 combines with J gene TRDJ1; 8 positions match TRDD3. The J gene was not available in TCRdb and was assigned here by matching the DNA to germline segments. Germline CDR1 is TSWWSYY and CDR2 is QGS. The CDR3 consists of 21 residues. CDR3 in DNA: TGTGCCCTTGGGGACTCCGGCCTCCTGCCTTTACTGGGGGTTTTCACCGATAAACTCATCTTT. Residues: CALGDSGLLPLLGVFTDKLIF.

A remark on this clone: A much larger clone differs from this one at a single base, so this may be a read error. Other nucleotide sequences from this sample produce the same CDR3. The J gene is TRDJ3, the V gene TRDV2; 12 bases agree with TRDD3. The J gene, missing from TCRdb, was assigned here through DNA to germline matching. The CDR3 runs 22 residues. Germline loops: CDR1 GEAIGNYY, CDR2 EKD. The chain's CDR3 is CACDTPLILGDTFFWDTRQMFF. The CDR3 nucleotides read TGTGCCTGTGACACCCCTCTAATACTGGGGGATACTTTTTTCTGGGACACCAGACAGATGTTTTTC.

Comment on this clone: A far larger clone is off by one base, so a read error is likely. The sample contains more than one DNA sequence encoding this CDR3. The chain employs TRDV1 and TRDJ1, with D possibly TRDD3 on 5 matching bases. The J gene, missing from TCRdb, was assigned here through DNA to germline matching. CDR1 and CDR2 (germline): TSWWSYY, QGS. The CDR3 loop spans 19 amino acids. The CDR3 nucleotides are TGTGCCCTTGGGGAACTGGTGACACGTACCCCGACGTACACCGATAAACTCATCTTT. It is translated as CALGELVTRTPTYTDKLIF.

This clone was detected ten times or more. The translation of this DNA and the TCRdb protein of a much larger clone differ at residue 10, probably owing to a read error; the protein shown here is translated from the DNA. The chain links TRDV1 to TRDJ1; D perhaps matches TRDD3 (8 bases). The J gene, absent from TCRdb, was called here by matching the DNA to germline. There are 24 residues in the CDR3. Germline CDR1 reads TSWWSYY; CDR2 reads QGS. V was trimmed by 3 bases and J by 2 bases, leaving 40 bases between them. CDR3 nucleotide sequence: TGTGCTCTTGGGGATCGCAAGGCCTTCCCTTCCTCGTACTGGGGGTCCCGAGGAACCGATAAACTCATCTTT. Translation: CALGDRKAFPSSYWGSRGTDKLIF.

Regarding this clone: The protein that TCRdb holds for this DNA derives from a much larger clone and differs from the translated DNA at residue 12, which likely indicates a read error; the protein shown here is translated from the DNA. The chain has TRDV1 and TRDJ1; the D is unclear. The J gene, left out of TCRdb, was set here by checking the DNA against germline. Trimming stripped 4 bases from V and 7 bases from J, with 31 bases between. Germline CDR1 TSWWSYY, CDR2 QGS. The CDR3 is made up of 19 amino acids. CDR3 sequence (DNA): TGTGCTCTTGGGGTCCCCACCGCTACGGAAGGGACAGGGAGAACTAAACTCATCTTT. Translation: CALGVPTATEGTGRTKLIF.

This clone was detected only a few times. A read error is likely here: a far larger clone is one base away. Other nucleotide sequences from this sample produce the same CDR3. No J gene call was made, and the V gene is TRDV1; whether TRDD3, the table's D call, matches the DNA was not checked. The germline gives CDR1 TSWWSYY, CDR2 QGS. The CDR3 totals 17 residues. The CDR3 loop reads CALGEQLLRSGGSRLIF. CDR3 nucleotide sequence: TGTGCTCTTGGGGAGCAACTCCTACGGTCTGGGGGATCGCGTCTCATCTTT.

In its sample, this clone was seen many times. This clone may be a read error of a much larger clone one base away. The CDR3 protein is CALGELGVLGVWGSTDKLIF. The CDR3 DNA reads TGTGCTCTTGGGGAATTGGGCGTACTGGGAGTATGGGGGTCCACCGATAAGCTCATCTTT. The V gene corresponds to TRDV1; no J gene was called; the table's D call, TRDD3, has no DNA check behind it. The CDR3 runs 20 residues. The V gene's germline CDR1 is TSWWSYY and CDR2 QGS.

This clone was observed many times. Germline is not matched at one junction end, which may reflect a read error. Other DNA sequences of this sample code for an identical CDR3. The J gene is TRDJ1, the V gene TRDV1; the match to TRDD2 covers 7 bases. The V gene's germline CDR1 is TSWWSYY and CDR2 QGS. The CDR3 is 20 residues long. CDR3 sequence reads: CAIGELSYSTRDPKADKLIF. CDR3 bases: TGTGCTATTGGGGAACTTTCCTACTCCACAAGGGATCCAAAGGCCGATAAACTCATCTTT.

V usage is TRDV1 and J usage is TRDJ1; 7 bases match TRDD3. The junction had 14 bases not matched to a gene; V was cut back by 3 bases and J by 7 bases. The length of the CDR3 is 16 residues. The V gene's germline CDR1 is TSWWSYY and CDR2 QGS. CDR3 sequence: CALGDPPRGLGAKLIF. The CDR3 DNA is TGTGCTCTTGGGGACCCCCCTAGAGGGCTGGGGGCTAAACTCATCTTT.

This clone has a handful of counts. TCRdb has a much larger clone's protein, which differs at residue 8 from the translation of this DNA, likely because of a read error; what is shown is the protein translated from the DNA. The chain recombines TRDV1 with TRDJ1; 7 positions agree with TRDD3. TCRdb leaves out the J gene; it was filled in here by matching the DNA to germline. Unmatched junction bases numbered 13, after V lost 6 bases and J lost 0 bases. The CDR3 runs to 17 residues. Germline assignment: CDR1 TSWWSYY and CDR2 QGS. The CDR3 protein is CALGIIWRIRYTDKLIF. The CDR3 DNA reads TGTGCTCTTGGAATTATCTGGAGGATACGTTACACCGATAAACTCATCTTT.

Concerning this clone: TCRdb records a much larger clone's protein for this DNA, with a difference at residue 15 that likely arises from a read error; the protein given is the translation of the DNA. The chain joins TRDV1 to TRDJ1, with 8 bases fitting TRDD2. Germline matching of the DNA provided the J gene here, since TCRdb leaves it blank. The ends lost 5 bases at V and 7 bases at J; junction bases unmatched: 24. Germline CDR1 and CDR2: TSWWSYY and QGS. The CDR3 contains 19 residues. CDR3 sequence (DNA): TGTGCTCTTGGGAACCACTTCCTACCTAACCGTGCACCTGACAGTAAACTCATCTTT. It encodes CALGNHFLPNRAPDSKLIF.

This clone was counted only a few times. The chain employs TRDV1 and TRDJ2, with 10 bases that match TRDD3. Matching the DNA to germline supplied the J gene, which TCRdb does not give. Germline CDR1 is TSWWSYY and CDR2 is QGS. The CDR3 contains 21 residues. V was clipped by 0 bases and J by 2 bases; unmatched bases: 15. DNA of the CDR3: TGTGCTCTTGGGGAACTACCCTCTATTTGGGGGGGATACGGCTTGACAGCACAACTCTTCTTT. Encoded protein: CALGELPSIWGGYGLTAQLFF.

This clone was detected a few times. The TCRdb record carries a much larger clone's protein, which differs from this DNA's translation at residue 17; a read error is the likely cause, and the protein listed here is the DNA translation. The chain carries TRDV1 and TRDJ1; a possible D gene is TRDD3 (6 bases). Here the J gene came from matching the DNA to germline, since TCRdb omits it. Germline V gene lookup returns CDR1 TSWWSYY and CDR2 QGS. The CDR3 totals 20 residues. The CDR3 nucleotides are TGTGCTCTTGGCCTACGGGGACTCTGGGGATCCACCTCTTACACCGATAGACTCATCTTT. It codes for CALGLRGLWGSTSYTDRLIF.

Note on this clone: This is likely an artifact of a read error, given a far larger clone one base away. At the DNA level, this CDR3 is encoded by other sequences in the same sample as well. This chain joins TRDV1 and TRDJ1; 9 positions agree with TRDD3. As TCRdb names no J gene, one was assigned here on the basis of a DNA match to germline. The CDR3 has 20 amino acids. Trimming cost V 4 bases and J 0 bases; bases outside gene matches: 18. Germline lookup yields CDR1 TSWWSYY and CDR2 QGS. The CDR3 DNA reads as TGTGCTCTTGGGGGGAGGGGTTCTTTCTGGGGGATTCACTACACCGATAAACTCATCTTT. Residues: CALGGRGSFWGIHYTDKLIF.

This clone was observed at least ten times. TCRdb's protein does not match the DNA translation at residue 18; the protein provided is translated from the DNA. This chain uses TRDV1 with TRDJ1; 7 bases align to TRDD3. The CDR3 covers 22 residues. Germline V gene data show CDR1 as TSWWSYY and CDR2 as QGS. The CDR3 spells CALGKVRVSTRWGLTYTGKLIF. DNA of the CDR3: TGTGCTCTCGGGAAAGTAAGAGTCTCAACCCGCTGGGGGCTTACGTACACCGGTAAACTCATCTTT.

Concerning this clone itself: A far bigger clonotype differs at one base, so this is likely a read error. The sample contains more than one DNA sequence encoding this CDR3. V usage is TRDV2 and J usage is TRDJ1, with 12 positions matching TRDD3. Here the J gene came from matching the DNA to germline, since TCRdb omits it. V trimming: 3 bases; J trimming: 2 bases; junction bases outside the gene matches: 9. CDR1 and CDR2 (germline): GEAIGNYY, EKD. This CDR3 comprises 17 residues. DNA for the CDR3: TGTGCCTGTGACCCAGTACTGGGGGATACCTATACCGATAAACTCATCTTT. This gives the protein CACDPVLGDTYTDKLIF.

By share, this clone counts as medium-sized. The same CDR3 also results from other DNA sequences found in this sample. The chain recombines TRDV1 with TRDJ1, with 9 positions matching TRDD3. Germline loops: CDR1 TSWWSYY, CDR2 QGS. The CDR3 sequence is 22 residues long. V lost 5 bases and J lost 0; bases outside the gene matches: 25. The DNA of the CDR3 is TGTGCTCTTGGGCCCCTGGAATTCCTTCGATCTATACTGGGGGACTACACCGATAAACTCATCTTT. This codes for CALGPLEFLRSILGDYTDKLIF.

This clone is medium-sized. The sample carries other DNA sequences with the same CDR3. This rearrangement joins TRDV1 to TRDJ1, with TRDD3 identical over 13 bases. With 9 bases clipped from V and 5 bases from J, the junction kept 27 bases outside the gene matches. Germline-derived CDR1 and CDR2 are TSWWSYY and QGS. The CDR3 sequence is 21 residues long. CDR3 amino acids: CALRVLPTIITGGYATDKLIF. Here the CDR3 DNA reads TGTGCTCTGCGGGTCCTTCCTACGATAATAACTGGGGGATACGCAACTGATAAACTCATCTTT.